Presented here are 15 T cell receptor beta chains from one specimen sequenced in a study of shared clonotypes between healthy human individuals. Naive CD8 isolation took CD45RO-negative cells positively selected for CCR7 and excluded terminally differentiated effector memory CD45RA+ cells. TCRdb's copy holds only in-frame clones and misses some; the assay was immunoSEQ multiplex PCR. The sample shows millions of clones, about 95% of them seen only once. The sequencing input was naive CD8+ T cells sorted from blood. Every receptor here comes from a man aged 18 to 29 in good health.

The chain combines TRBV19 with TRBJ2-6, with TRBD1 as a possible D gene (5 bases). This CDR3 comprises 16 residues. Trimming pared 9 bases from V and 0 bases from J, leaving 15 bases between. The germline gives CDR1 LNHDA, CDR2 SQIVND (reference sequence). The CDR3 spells CASHPTGSSGANVLTF. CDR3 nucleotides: TGTGCCAGCCATCCCACAGGCAGCTCTGGGGCCAACGTCCTGACTTTC.

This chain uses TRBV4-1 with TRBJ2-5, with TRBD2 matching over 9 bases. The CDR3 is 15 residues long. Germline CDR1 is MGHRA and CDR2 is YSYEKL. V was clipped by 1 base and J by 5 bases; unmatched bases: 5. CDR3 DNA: TGCGCCAGCAGCCAAGCCGGGACTAGCAGTGAGACCCAGTACTTC. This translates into CASSQAGTSSETQYF.

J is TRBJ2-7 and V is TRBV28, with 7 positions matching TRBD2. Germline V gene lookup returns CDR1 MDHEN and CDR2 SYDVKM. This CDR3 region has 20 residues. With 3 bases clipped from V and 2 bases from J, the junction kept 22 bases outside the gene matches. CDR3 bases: TGTGCCAGCAGTTTGAATCTTCGGGACCCTCGGGGGGTACTTGCCTACGAGCAGTACTTC. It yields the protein CASSLNLRDPRGVLAYEQYF. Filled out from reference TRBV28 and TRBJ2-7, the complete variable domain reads DVKVTQSSRYLVKRTGEKVFLECVQDMDHENMFWYRQDPGLGLRLIYFSYDVKMKEKGDIPEGYSVSREKKERFSLILESASTNQTSMYLCASSLNLRDPRGVLAYEQYFGPGTRLTVT.

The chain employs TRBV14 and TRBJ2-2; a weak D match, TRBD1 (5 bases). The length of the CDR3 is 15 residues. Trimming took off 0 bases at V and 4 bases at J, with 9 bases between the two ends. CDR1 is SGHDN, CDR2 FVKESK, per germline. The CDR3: CASSQDDSSTGELFF. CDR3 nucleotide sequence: TGTGCCAGCAGCCAAGACGACAGTTCCACCGGGGAGCTGTTTTTT. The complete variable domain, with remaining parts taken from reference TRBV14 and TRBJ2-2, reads EAGVTQFPSHSVIEKGQTVTLRCDPISGHDNLYWYRRVMGKEIKFLLHFVKESKQDESGMPNNRFLAERTGGTYSTLKVQPAELEDSGVYFCASSQDDSSTGELFFGEGSRLTVL.

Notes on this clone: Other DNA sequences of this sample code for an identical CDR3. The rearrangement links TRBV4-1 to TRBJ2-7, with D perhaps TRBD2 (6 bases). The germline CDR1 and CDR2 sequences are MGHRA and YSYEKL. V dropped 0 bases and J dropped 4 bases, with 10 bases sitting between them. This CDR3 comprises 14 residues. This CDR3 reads CASSQDPGGYEQYF. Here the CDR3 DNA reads TGCGCCAGCAGCCAAGACCCCGGAGGGTACGAGCAGTACTTC.

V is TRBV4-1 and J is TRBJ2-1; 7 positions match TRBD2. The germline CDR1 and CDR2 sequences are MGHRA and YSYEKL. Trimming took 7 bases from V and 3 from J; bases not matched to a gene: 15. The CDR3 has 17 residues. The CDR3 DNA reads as TGCGCCAGCACGTCCCGGCTGGGGCGGGAGATCTACAATGAGCAGTTCTTC. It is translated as CASTSRLGREIYNEQFF.

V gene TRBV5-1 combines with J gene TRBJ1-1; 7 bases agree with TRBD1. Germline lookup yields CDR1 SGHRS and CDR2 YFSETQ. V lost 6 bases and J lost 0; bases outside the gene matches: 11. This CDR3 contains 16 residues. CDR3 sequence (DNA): TGCGCCAGCATAGGGAGGGGGCCGGGGGTGAACACTGAAGCTTTCTTT. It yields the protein CASIGRGPGVNTEAFF.

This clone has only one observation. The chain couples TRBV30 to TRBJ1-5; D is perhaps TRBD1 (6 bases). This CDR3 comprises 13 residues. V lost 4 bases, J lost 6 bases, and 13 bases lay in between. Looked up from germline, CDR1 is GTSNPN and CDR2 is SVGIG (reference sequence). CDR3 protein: CAWNADSTQPQHF. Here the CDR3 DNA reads TGTGCCTGGAATGCGGACAGTACTCAGCCCCAGCATTTT.

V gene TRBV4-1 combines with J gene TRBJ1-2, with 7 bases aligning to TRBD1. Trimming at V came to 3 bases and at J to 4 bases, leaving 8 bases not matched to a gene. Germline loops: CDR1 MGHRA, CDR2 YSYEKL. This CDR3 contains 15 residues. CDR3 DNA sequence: TGCGCCAGCAGCCAGGCCCCGGGACAGAGCTATGGCTACACCTTC. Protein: CASSQAPGQSYGYTF.

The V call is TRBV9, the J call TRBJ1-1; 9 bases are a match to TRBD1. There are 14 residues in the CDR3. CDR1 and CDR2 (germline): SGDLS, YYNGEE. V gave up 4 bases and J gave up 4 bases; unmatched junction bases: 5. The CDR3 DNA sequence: TGTGCCAGCAGCCCGGGGACAGGGCCCACTGAAGCTTTCTTT. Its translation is CASSPGTGPTEAFF.

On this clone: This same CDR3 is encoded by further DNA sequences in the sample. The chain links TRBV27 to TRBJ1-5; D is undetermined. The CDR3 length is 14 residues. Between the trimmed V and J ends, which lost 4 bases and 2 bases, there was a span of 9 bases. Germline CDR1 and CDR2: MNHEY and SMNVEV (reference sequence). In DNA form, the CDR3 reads TGTGCCAGCAGTTCCTTGGGAGGCAATCAGCCCCAGCATTTT. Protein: CASSSLGGNQPQHF.

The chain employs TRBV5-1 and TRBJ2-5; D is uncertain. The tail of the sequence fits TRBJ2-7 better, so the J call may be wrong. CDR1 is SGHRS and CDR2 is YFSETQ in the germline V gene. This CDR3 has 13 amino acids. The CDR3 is CASSLPSLDEQYF. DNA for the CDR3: TGCGCCAGCAGCTTGCCGAGTCTCGACGAGCAGTACTTC.

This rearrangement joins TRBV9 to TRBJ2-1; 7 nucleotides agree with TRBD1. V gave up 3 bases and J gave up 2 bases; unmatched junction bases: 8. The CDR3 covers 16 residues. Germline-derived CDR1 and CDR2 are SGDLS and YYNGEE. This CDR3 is CASSGNPGTAYNEQFF. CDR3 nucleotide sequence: TGTGCCAGCAGCGGGAACCCCGGGACAGCCTACAATGAGCAGTTCTTC.

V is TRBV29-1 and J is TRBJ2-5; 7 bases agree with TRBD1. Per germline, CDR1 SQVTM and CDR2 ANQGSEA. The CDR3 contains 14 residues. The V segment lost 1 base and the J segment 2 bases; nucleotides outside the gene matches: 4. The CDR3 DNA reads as TGCAGCGTTGAAGCCGACAGGGCACAAGAGACCCAGTACTTC. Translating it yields CSVEADRAQETQYF.

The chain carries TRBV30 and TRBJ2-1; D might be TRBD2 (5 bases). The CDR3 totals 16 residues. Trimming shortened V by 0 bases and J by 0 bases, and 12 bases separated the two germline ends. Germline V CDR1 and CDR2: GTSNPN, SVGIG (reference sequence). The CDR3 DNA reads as TGTGCCTGGAGTGTACTCGGAGGTAGCTCCTACAATGAGCAGTTCTTC. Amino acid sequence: CAWSVLGGSSYNEQFF.